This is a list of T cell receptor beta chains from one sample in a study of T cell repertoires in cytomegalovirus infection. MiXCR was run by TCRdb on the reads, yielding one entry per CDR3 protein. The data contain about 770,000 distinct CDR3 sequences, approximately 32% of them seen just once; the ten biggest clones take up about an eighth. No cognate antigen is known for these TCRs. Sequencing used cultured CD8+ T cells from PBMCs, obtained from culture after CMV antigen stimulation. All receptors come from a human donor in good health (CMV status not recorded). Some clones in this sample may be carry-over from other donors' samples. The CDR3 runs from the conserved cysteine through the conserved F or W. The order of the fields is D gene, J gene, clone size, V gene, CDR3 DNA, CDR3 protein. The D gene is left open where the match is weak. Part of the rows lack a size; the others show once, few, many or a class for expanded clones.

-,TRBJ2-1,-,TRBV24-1,TGTGCCACCCCAAAGGGGGTAAAGAATGAGCAGTTCTTC,CATPKGVKNEQFF
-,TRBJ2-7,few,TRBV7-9,TGTGCCAGCAGCTTGGTCGGGGCCACCTACGAGCAGTACTTC,CASSLVGATYEQYF
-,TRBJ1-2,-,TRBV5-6,TGTGCCAGCAGCATTGACGGACGGATCAACTATGGCTACACCTTC,CASSIDGRINYGYTF
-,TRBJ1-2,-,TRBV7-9,TGTGCCAGCAGCTTAACGCGACCACAAACGAGTGGCTACACCTTC,CASSLTRPQTSGYTF
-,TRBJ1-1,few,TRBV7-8,TGTGCCAGCAGCTCCCTAGATGGGGCGAACACTGAAGCTTTCTTT,CASSSLDGANTEAFF
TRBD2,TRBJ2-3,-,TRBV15,TGTGCCACCGGCGTGCGGGGGGGCTTGGTAGATACGCAGTATTTT,CATGVRGGLVDTQYF
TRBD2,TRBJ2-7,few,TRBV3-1,TGTGCCAGCAGCCAAGAGGGACCGGGACTAGCGGGGTACGAGCAGTACTTC,CASSQEGPGLAGYEQYF
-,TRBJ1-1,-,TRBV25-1,TGTGCCAGCAGTGAATCGAGGGATTTCGCTGAAGCTTTCTTT,CASSESRDFAEAFF
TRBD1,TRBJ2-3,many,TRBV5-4,TGTGCCAGCAGCCAACCGGACAGGGAAGAAAAGTATTTT,CASSQPDREEKYF
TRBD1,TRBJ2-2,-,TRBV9,TGTGCCAGCAGCGTTGAGACAGGGGATCACACCGGGGAGCTGTTTTTT,CASSVETGDHTGELFF
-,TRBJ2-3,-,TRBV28,TGTGCCAGCAGTTTTGGGGACCCAGATACGCAGTATTTT,CASSFGDPDTQYF
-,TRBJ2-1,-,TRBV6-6,TGTGCCAGCAGTTACTCGGTCGTCGGTTATGAGCAGTTCTTC,CASSYSVVGYEQFF
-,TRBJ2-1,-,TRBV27,TGTGCCAGCAGTTTGGATAGCCCTTCCTACAATGAGCAGTTCTTC,CASSLDSPSYNEQFF
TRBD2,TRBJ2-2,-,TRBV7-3,TGTGCCAGCAGCAACGGGGGGGCGGGGACCGGGGAGCTGTTTTTT,CASSNGGAGTGELFF
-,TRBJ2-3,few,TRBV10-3,TGTGCCATCAGTGAGGACAGCCGCACAGATACGCAGTATTTT,CAISEDSRTDTQYF
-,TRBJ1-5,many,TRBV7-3,TGTGCCAGCAGCTTAAAAGGGCCGCATCAGCCCCAGCATTTT,CASSLKGPHQPQHF
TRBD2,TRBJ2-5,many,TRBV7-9,TGTGCCAGCAGCAAACTCACCCTAGCGGGGGGCCGAGAGACCCAGTACTTC,CASSKLTLAGGRETQYF
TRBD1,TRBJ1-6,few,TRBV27,TGTGCCAGCAGTCAGACAGGGGTGAATTCACCCCTCCACTTT,CASSQTGVNSPLHF
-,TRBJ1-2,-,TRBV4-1,TGCGCCAGCAGCCAAATTGTGGGGAGGCGGTATGACTATGGCTACACCTTC,CASSQIVGRRYDYGYTF
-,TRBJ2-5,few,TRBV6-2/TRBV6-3,TGTGCCAGCAGTTACCCCGATCCCCCCGGCCGGGGGGCCCTCCAAGAGACCCAGTACTTC,CASSYPDPPGRGALQETQYF
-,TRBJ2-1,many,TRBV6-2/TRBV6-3,TGTGCCAGCAGTTATTCTCCTGGGTACAATGAGCAGTTCTTC,CASSYSPGYNEQFF
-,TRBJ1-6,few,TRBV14,TGTGCCAGCAGCCCTTTAGGAGGGGGTAATTCACCCCTCCACTTT,CASSPLGGGNSPLHF
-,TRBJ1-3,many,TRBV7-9,TGTGCCAGCAGCCTACGGAATCGACAGTTTTTTGCTGGAAACACCATATATTTT,CASSLRNRQFFAGNTIYF